One sample yielded the 3 T cell receptor beta chains listed below, sequenced in a study of long-term antiretroviral therapy in people with HIV. At survey level, the immunoSEQ assay was run in its v3.0 version. This table comes from immunoSEQ multiplex PCR, and its TCRdb copy is limited to in-frame clones, with some not included. The table includes roughly 20,000 clones, about 88% detected once. The material was unsorted PBMCs, obtained 2.3 years after starting antiretroviral therapy. Source of these receptors: a man aged 60 to 75 with HIV.

CDR3 in DNA: TGCGCCAGCTCCGGGGGGACGGGGCGCGCCACTGAAGCTTTCTTT. Protein sequence: CASSGGTGRATEAFF. This chain uses TRBV5-1 with TRBJ1-1, with D possibly matching TRBD1 (5 bases). V was clipped by 7 bases and J by 4 bases, with 20 bases between them. Germline CDR1 and CDR2: SGHRS and YFSETQ. CDR3 length: 15 residues.

The gene calls are TRBV6-1 and TRBJ2-2; D uncertain. The germline V and J ends were trimmed by 8 bases and 6 bases, with 13 bases remaining between them. Germline V CDR1 and CDR2: MNHNS, SASEGT. The CDR3 has 13 amino acids. CDR3 DNA sequence: TGTGCCAGCCTCCCCAGTGAGGCCGGGGAGCTGTTTTTT. Its translation is CASLPSEAGELFF.

The chain has TRBV19 and TRBJ1-3; D uncertain. Germline loops: CDR1 LNHDA, CDR2 SQIVND (reference sequence). This CDR3 contains 15 residues. V gave up 4 bases and J gave up 2 bases, with 12 bases separating them. CDR3 bases: TGTGCCAGTAGTAATTCAGCATCCACTGGAAACACCATATATTTT. Translation gives CASSNSASTGNTIYF.